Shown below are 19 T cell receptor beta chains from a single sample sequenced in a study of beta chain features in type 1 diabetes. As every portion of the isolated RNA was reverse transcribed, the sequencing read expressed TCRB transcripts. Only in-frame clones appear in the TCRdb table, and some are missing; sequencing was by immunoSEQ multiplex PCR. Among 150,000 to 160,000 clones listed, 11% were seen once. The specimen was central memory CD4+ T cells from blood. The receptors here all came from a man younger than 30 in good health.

CDR3 residues: CSVGWGGSGNTIYF. DNA of the CDR3: TGCAGCGTTGGCTGGGGAGGCTCTGGAAACACCATATATTTT. The V gene is TRBV29-1, the J gene TRBJ1-3; D remains ambiguous. This CDR3 contains 14 residues. The germline V gene has CDR1 SQVTM and CDR2 ANQGSEA. V lost 4 bases and J 0 bases, leaving 10 bases between the germline ends.

The CDR3 DNA follows: TGCAGCGGTAAGACAGGATATGATTCACCCCTCCACTTT. Protein product: CSGKTGYDSPLHF. V and J are TRBV29-1 and TRBJ1-6, with a weak D call TRBD1 (6 bases). There are 13 residues in the CDR3. V shed 7 bases and J shed 8 bases, with 15 bases lying between them. Germline CDR1 reads SQVTM; CDR2 reads ANQGSEA.

Here the CDR3 reads CASSGAPGALGGNTIYF. The CDR3 nucleotides are TGTGCCAGCAGCGGAGCGCCGGGAGCCCTCGGGGGAAACACCATATATTTT. The chain employs TRBV9 and TRBJ1-3; no firm D call. The CDR3 loop spans 17 amino acids. Trimming removed 3 bases at V and 4 bases at J, with 20 bases between. The germline CDR1 and CDR2 sequences are SGDLS and YYNGEE.

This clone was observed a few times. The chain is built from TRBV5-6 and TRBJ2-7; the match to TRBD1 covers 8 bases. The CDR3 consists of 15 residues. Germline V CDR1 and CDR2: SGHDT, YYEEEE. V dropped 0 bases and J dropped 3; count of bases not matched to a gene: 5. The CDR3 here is CASSLVDRDFYEQYF. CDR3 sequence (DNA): TGTGCCAGCAGCTTGGTGGACAGGGATTTCTACGAGCAGTACTTC.

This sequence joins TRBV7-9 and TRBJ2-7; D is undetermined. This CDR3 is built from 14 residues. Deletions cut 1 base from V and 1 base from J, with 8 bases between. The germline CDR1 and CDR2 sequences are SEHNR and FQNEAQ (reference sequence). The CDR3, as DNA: TGTGCCAGCAGCTTAGAACGGGTTTCCTACGAGCAGTACTTC. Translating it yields CASSLERVSYEQYF.

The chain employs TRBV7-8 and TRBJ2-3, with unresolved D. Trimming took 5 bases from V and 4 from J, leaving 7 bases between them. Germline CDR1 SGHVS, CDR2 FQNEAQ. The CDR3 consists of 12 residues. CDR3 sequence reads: CASSLPPDTQYF. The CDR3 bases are TGTGCCAGCAGCCTCCCTCCAGATACGCAGTATTTT.

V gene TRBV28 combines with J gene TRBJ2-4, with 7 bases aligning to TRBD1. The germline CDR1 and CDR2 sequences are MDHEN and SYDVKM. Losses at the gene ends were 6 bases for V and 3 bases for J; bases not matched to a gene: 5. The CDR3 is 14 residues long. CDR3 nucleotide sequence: TGTGCCAGCAGCACAACAGGGGTCAAAAACATTCAGTACTTC. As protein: CASSTTGVKNIQYF.

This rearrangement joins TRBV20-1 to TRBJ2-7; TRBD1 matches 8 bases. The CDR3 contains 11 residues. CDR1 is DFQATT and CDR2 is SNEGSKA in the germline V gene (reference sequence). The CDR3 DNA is TGCCGGGCCGGACAGGGCTACGAGCAGTACTTC. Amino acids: CRAGQGYEQYF.

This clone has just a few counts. The CDR3 sequence is CASSLQGVGENIQYF. In DNA form, the CDR3 reads TGTGCCAGCAGCTTGCAGGGAGTGGGGGAAAACATTCAGTACTTC. The chain employs TRBV5-6 and TRBJ2-4; TRBD1 or TRBD2 may be the D gene (5 bases each). The CDR3 spans 15 residues. The V gene lost 1 base and the J gene lost 5 bases, with 13 bases spanning the gap. Germline lookup yields CDR1 SGHDT and CDR2 YYEEEE.

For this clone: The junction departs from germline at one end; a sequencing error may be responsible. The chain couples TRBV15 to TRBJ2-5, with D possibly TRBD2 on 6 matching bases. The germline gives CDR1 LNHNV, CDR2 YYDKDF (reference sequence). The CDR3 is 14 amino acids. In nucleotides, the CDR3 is TGTGCCACCAGTAGAGGAGGGACCCGGGAGACCCAGTACTTC. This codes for CATSRGGTRETQYF.

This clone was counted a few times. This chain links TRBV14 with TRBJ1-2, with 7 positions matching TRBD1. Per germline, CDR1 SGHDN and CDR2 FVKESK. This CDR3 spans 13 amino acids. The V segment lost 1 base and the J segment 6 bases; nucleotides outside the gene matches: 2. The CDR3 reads CASSQVQGNGYTF. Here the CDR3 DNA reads TGTGCCAGCAGCCAAGTACAGGGGAATGGCTACACCTTC.

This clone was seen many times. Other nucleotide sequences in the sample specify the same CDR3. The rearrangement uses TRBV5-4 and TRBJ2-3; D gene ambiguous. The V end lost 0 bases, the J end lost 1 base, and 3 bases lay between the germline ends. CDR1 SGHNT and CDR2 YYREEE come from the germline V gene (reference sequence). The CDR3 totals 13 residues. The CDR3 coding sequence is TGTGCCAGCAGCTTGGAGGGCACAGATACGCAGTATTTT. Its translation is CASSLEGTDTQYF.

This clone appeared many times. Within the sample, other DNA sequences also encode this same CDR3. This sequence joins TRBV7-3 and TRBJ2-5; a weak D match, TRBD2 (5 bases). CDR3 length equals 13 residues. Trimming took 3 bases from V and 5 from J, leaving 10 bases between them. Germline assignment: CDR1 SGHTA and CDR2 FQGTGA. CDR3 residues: CASSFGIGETQYF. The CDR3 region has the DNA TGTGCCAGCAGCTTCGGGATCGGGGAGACCCAGTACTTC. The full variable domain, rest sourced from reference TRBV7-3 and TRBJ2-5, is GAGVSQTPSNKVTEKGKYVELRCDPISGHTALYWYRQSLGQGPEFLIYFQGTGAADDSGLPNDRFFAVRPEGSVSTLKIQRTERGDSAVYLCASSFGIGETQYFGPGTRLLVL.

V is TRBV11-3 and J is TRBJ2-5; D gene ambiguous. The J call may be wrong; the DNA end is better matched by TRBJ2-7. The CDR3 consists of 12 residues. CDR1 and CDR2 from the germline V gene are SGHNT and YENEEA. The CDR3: CASSLVTYEQYF. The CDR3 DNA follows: TGTGCCAGCAGCTTAGTAACCTACGAGCAGTACTTC.

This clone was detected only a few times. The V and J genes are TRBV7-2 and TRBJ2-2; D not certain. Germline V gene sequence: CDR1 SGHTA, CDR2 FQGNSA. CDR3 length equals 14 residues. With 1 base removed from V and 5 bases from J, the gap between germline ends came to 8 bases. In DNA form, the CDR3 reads TGTGCCAGCAGCTTAGGCACTCGGACCGGGGAGCTGTTTTTT. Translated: CASSLGTRTGELFF.

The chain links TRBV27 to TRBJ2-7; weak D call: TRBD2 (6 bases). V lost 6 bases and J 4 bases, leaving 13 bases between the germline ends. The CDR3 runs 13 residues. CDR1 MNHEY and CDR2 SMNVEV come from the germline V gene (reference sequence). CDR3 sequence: CASRGLRVYEQYF. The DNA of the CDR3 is TGTGCCAGCAGGGGACTTCGTGTTTACGAGCAGTACTTC.

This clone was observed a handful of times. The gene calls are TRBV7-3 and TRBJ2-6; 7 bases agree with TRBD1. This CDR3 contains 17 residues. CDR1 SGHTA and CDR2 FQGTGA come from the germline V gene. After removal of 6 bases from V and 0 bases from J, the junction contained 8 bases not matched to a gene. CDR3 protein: CASSLTTGRSGANVLTF. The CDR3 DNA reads TGTGCCAGCAGTCTAACGACAGGGCGCTCTGGGGCCAACGTCCTGACTTTC.

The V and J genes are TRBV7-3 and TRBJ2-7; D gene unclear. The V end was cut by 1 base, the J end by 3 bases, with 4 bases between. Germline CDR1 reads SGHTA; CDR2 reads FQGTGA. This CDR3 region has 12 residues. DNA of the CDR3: TGTGCCAGCAGCTTAAACGGCTACGAGCAGTACTTC. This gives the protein CASSLNGYEQYF.

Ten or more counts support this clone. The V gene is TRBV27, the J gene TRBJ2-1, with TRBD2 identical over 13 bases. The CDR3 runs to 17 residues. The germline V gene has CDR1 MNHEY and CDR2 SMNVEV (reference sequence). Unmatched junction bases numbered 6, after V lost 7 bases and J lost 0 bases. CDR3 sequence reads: CASTPGLAGSSYNEQFF. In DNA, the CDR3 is TGTGCCAGCACACCGGGACTAGCGGGGTCCTCCTACAATGAGCAGTTCTTC.